The 30 T cell receptor beta chains given below trace back to one sample, sequenced in a study of CXCR3-negative and CXCR3-positive naive CD8 T cells. The authors made the TRB cDNA libraries by 5' RACE using UMI labels. TCRdb reprocessed the 5' RACE reads and reports one entry per CDR3 protein, with no DNA. The sample includes around 96,000 distinct CDR3 sequences. Source material: naive CXCR3- CD8+ T cells from blood. The subset denotes: CD45RO-CCR7+CD27+CD95- naive CD8+ T cells lacking CXCR3 (TNR3-). The receptor source for this set is a human donor in good health. Some clones in this sample may be carry-over from other donors' samples.

The J gene is TRBJ2-1, the V gene TRBV5-1. This CDR3 region has 13 residues. CDR1 is SGHRS, CDR2 YFSETQ, per germline. The CDR3 spells CASSLEPYNEQFF.

This sequence joins TRBV7-9 and TRBJ2-7; the TCRdb D gene call, TRBD1, has no DNA to confirm it. The germline V gene has CDR1 SEHNR and CDR2 FQNEAQ (reference sequence). This CDR3 is built from 15 residues. CDR3 protein: CASSSAGTVPYEQYF.

The rearrangement links TRBV7-9 to TRBJ2-5. The CDR3 covers 17 residues. CDR1 and CDR2 (germline): SEHNR, FQNEAQ (reference sequence). CDR3 loop: CASSLGSFKAFGETQYF.

The rearrangement uses TRBV29-1 and TRBJ2-1; the D call from TCRdb, TRBD2, cannot be confirmed without DNA. The CDR3 contains 14 residues. CDR1 SQVTM and CDR2 ANQGSEA come from the germline V gene. The CDR3 loop reads CSGQGLGLYNEQFF.

The chain joins TRBV19 to TRBJ2-2; the TCRdb call, TRBD1, lacks DNA for checking. CDR3 length: 16 amino acids. The germline V gene encodes CDR1 LNHDA and CDR2 SQIVND (reference sequence). CDR3 protein: CASSIVQGASTGELFF.

The J gene is TRBJ2-7, the V gene TRBV25-1; TCRdb outputs TRBD2, but without DNA this stays unchecked. The CDR3 extends over 13 amino acids. CDR1 and CDR2 from the germline V gene are MGHDK and SYGVNS. The CDR3 loop is CASTGPWAYEQYF.

The chain employs TRBV5-6 and TRBJ2-5. The CDR3 runs to 13 residues. Germline V gene sequence: CDR1 SGHDT, CDR2 YYEEEE. CDR3 sequence reads: CASSLRSSETQYF.

The genes are TRBV14 and TRBJ2-1. Germline loops: CDR1 SGHDN, CDR2 FVKESK. CDR3 length: 13 residues. CDR3: CASSQAWGNEQFF.

The V and J genes are TRBV29-1 and TRBJ2-5; TCRdb names TRBD2, which stays unverified in the absence of DNA. CDR1 is SQVTM and CDR2 is ANQGSEA in the germline V gene. This CDR3 has 14 amino acids. The CDR3 here is CSARLAGERETQYF.

The rearrangement links TRBV9 to TRBJ2-1. The CDR3 covers 11 residues. The germline V gene has CDR1 SGDLS and CDR2 YYNGEE. CDR3 amino acids: CASSASKEQFF.

CDR3 residues: CSVEDVTVGTEAFF. The chain couples TRBV29-1 to TRBJ1-1. The CDR3 contains 14 residues. Germline V gene lookup returns CDR1 SQVTM and CDR2 ANQGSEA.

The chain links TRBV29-1 to TRBJ2-5. This CDR3 is built from 16 residues. The germline V gene encodes CDR1 SQVTM and CDR2 ANQGSEA. The CDR3 loop is CSVMGLSVAVQETQYF. Complete variable domain (other parts from reference TRBV29-1 and TRBJ2-5): SAVISQKPSRDICQRGTSLTIQCQVDSQVTMMFWYRQQPGQSLTLIATANQGSEATYESGFVIDKFPISRPNLTFSTLTVSNMSPEDSSIYLCSVMGLSVAVQETQYFGPGTRLLVL.

The CDR3 here is CASSSRAYEQYF. The chain employs TRBV6-2 or TRBV6-3 and TRBJ2-7. The CDR3 extends over 12 amino acids. Germline CDR1 and CDR2: MNHEY and SVGEGT.

V and J are TRBV19 and TRBJ2-7. CDR1 is LNHDA and CDR2 is SQIVND in the germline V gene (reference sequence). The CDR3 length is 13 residues. The CDR3 sequence: CASSIIKGYEQYF. Full variable domain (outside the CDR3, taken from reference TRBV19 and TRBJ2-7): DGGITQSPKYLFRKEGQNVTLSCEQNLNHDAMYWYRQDPGQGLRLIYYSQIVNDFQKGDIAEGYSVSREKKESFPLTVTSAQKNPTAFYLCASSIIKGYEQYFGPGTRLTVT.

The rearrangement links TRBV29-1 to TRBJ1-1; TCRdb selects TRBD1, and the lack of DNA leaves this call unchecked. The CDR3 loop spans 14 amino acids. CDR1 and CDR2 (germline): SQVTM, ANQGSEA. CDR3 region: CSVTGTGLETEAFF. The full variable domain, completed using reference TRBV29-1 and TRBJ1-1, is SAVISQKPSRDICQRGTSLTIQCQVDSQVTMMFWYRQQPGQSLTLIATANQGSEATYESGFVIDKFPISRPNLTFSTLTVSNMSPEDSSIYLCSVTGTGLETEAFFGQGTRLTVV.

The rearrangement joins TRBV4-1 to TRBJ2-3; checking the TCRdb D call of TRBD1 is not possible without DNA. Germline V gives CDR1 MGHRA, CDR2 YSYEKL. The CDR3 spans 15 residues. This chain's CDR3 is CASSQVAGGADTQYF.

The chain uses TRBV29-1 and TRBJ2-1; TCRdb's D gene call, TRBD1, goes unchecked for lack of DNA. This CDR3 is 17 amino acids long. Germline V gene lookup returns CDR1 SQVTM and CDR2 ANQGSEA. CDR3 amino acids: CSVEGIYRGLDNNEQFF.

This chain joins TRBV7-9 and TRBJ1-2; the TRBD1 assignment by TCRdb is unverifiable without DNA. CDR1 and CDR2 (germline): SEHNR, FQNEAQ (reference sequence). This CDR3 has 18 residues. CDR3 sequence reads: CASRATTGMTKFGYGYTF.

CDR3 protein: CSGRGPGGYEQYF. This sequence joins TRBV29-1 and TRBJ2-7; TCRdb gives TRBD1 as the D gene, but with no DNA this cannot be confirmed. This CDR3 is built from 13 residues. The germline V gene has CDR1 SQVTM and CDR2 ANQGSEA.

The chain combines TRBV5-1 with TRBJ2-7. This CDR3 is built from 13 residues. The germline V gene encodes CDR1 SGHRS and CDR2 YFSETQ. CDR3 protein: CASASGSSYEQYF. Using reference TRBV5-1 and TRBJ2-7 for the parts outside the CDR3, the full variable domain is KAGVTQTPRYLIKTRGQQVTLSCSPISGHRSVSWYQQTPGQGLQFLFEYFSETQRNKGNFPGRFSGRQFSNSRSEMNVSTLELGDSALYLCASASGSSYEQYFGPGTRLTVT.

The rearrangement joins TRBV7-7 to TRBJ2-1; TCRdb proposes TRBD1, but this gene call is untestable without DNA. Germline-derived CDR1 and CDR2 are SSHAT and FNYEAQ (reference sequence). The CDR3 contains 16 residues. CDR3 residues: CASSAGARGSYNEQFF.

V and J are TRBV20-1 and TRBJ2-1; TCRdb proposes TRBD2, but this gene call is untestable without DNA. The CDR3 is made up of 16 amino acids. From germline, CDR1 is DFQATT and CDR2 SNEGSKA (reference sequence). The CDR3: CSAPRREGPSYNEQFF.

The chain has TRBV4-2 and TRBJ1-5. The CDR3 runs 14 residues. Germline V CDR1 and CDR2: LGHNA, YNFKEQ. The CDR3 loop is CASSQGTVSQPQHF.

The genes are TRBV6-5 and TRBJ1-1; the D call from TCRdb, TRBD1, cannot be confirmed without DNA. The CDR3 spans 13 residues. Germline assignment: CDR1 MNHEY and CDR2 SVGAGI. The CDR3 protein is CASKRQGNTEAFF.

This chain uses TRBV11-3 with TRBJ2-1; TCRdb's D call, TRBD2, is unchecked because there is no DNA. This CDR3 is built from 19 residues. Germline loops: CDR1 SGHNT, CDR2 YENEEA. The CDR3: CASSSRFLDLAGVYNEQFF.

The chain links TRBV4-2 to TRBJ2-1; lacking DNA, the TRBD2 call made by TCRdb goes unchecked. From germline, CDR1 is LGHNA and CDR2 YNFKEQ. This CDR3 comprises 14 residues. The CDR3 region is CASSQEDPSGEQFF.

This chain connects TRBV2 to TRBJ2-2; checking the TCRdb D call of TRBD2 is not possible without DNA. The CDR3 has 16 amino acids. The germline V gene has CDR1 SNHLY and CDR2 FYNNEI. This chain's CDR3 is CASRHFPAGPTGELFF.

The chain links TRBV6-1 to TRBJ2-2; the D gene TCRdb calls, TRBD1, cannot be checked with no DNA. CDR1 MNHNS and CDR2 SASEGT come from the germline V gene. This CDR3 is 13 amino acids long. The CDR3 here is CASRPTGSGELFF.

J is TRBJ2-1 and V is TRBV28; lacking DNA, the TRBD2 call made by TCRdb goes unchecked. Germline assignment: CDR1 MDHEN and CDR2 SYDVKM. The CDR3 totals 14 residues. The CDR3 reads CASSLTAGGNEQFF.

J is TRBJ1-3 and V is TRBV2. The CDR3 has 14 amino acids. The germline V gene has CDR1 SNHLY and CDR2 FYNNEI. This chain's CDR3 is CASSEEPTGNTIYF. Based on the CDR3 plus reference TRBV2 and TRBJ1-3, the full variable domain is EPEVTQTPSHQVTQMGQEVILRCVPISNHLYFYWYRQILGQKVEFLVSFYNNEISEKSEIFDDQFSVERPDGSNFTLKIRSTKLEDSAMYFCASSEEPTGNTIYFGEGSWLTVV.